These 21 T cell receptor beta chains were all obtained from the same sample, sequenced in a study of spatial heterogeneity in lung cancer. Points from the study as a whole: Mutation tallies in tumors tracked expanded intratumoral alpha and beta TCR counts.

TCRdb ran MiXCR on the 5' RACE reads and lists one entry per CDR3 protein. The sample contains about 4,000 distinct CDR3 sequences, 10% of which appear only once. No antigen has been identified for these receptors. The time point was: sample taken at primary tumor resection. Sequenced material: lung tumor tissue, taken at surgery. These receptor sequences come from a female donor with early-stage non-small cell lung cancer.

By frequency in the sample, this clonotype is medium-sized. This chain connects TRBV15 to TRBJ2-1, with 9 bases matching TRBD2. The junction had 14 bases not matched to a gene; V was cut back by 7 bases and J by 4 bases. The CDR3 has 17 residues. Germline V gene lookup returns CDR1 LNHNV and CDR2 YYDKDF (reference sequence). CDR3 sequence: CATKSLLSGGNYNEQFF. CDR3 sequence (DNA): TGTGCCACCAAATCTTTACTTAGCGGGGGAAATTACAATGAGCAGTTCTTC.

This clonotype was found a few times. The V gene is TRBV28, the J gene TRBJ1-5, with 7 bases fitting TRBD1. The junction had 5 bases not matched to a gene; V was cut back by 6 bases and J by 0 bases. In germline, CDR1 is MDHEN, CDR2 SYDVKM. CDR3 length: 15 amino acids. CDR3 in DNA: TGTGCCAGCAGACCGACAGGGTTTAGCAATCAGCCCCAGCATTTT. This gives the protein CASRPTGFSNQPQHF. Full variable domain (remainder filled in from reference TRBV28 and TRBJ1-5): DVKVTQSSRYLVKRTGEKVFLECVQDMDHENMFWYRQDPGLGLRLIYFSYDVKMKEKGDIPEGYSVSREKKERFSLILESASTNQTSMYLCASRPTGFSNQPQHFGDGTRLSIL.

This clonotype ranks as medium-sized. The rearrangement uses TRBV7-9 and TRBJ1-1, with D unclear. Germline lookup yields CDR1 SEHNR and CDR2 FQNEAQ (reference sequence). With 1 base removed from V and 7 bases from J, the gap between germline ends came to 7 bases. The CDR3 runs 12 residues. The CDR3 coding sequence is TGTGCCAGCAGCTTAGTAGTGGGTGAAGCTTTCTTT. Amino acid sequence: CASSLVVGEAFF.

This clonotype is medium-sized. V is TRBV15 and J is TRBJ1-3, with 8 bases that match TRBD1. Germline values: CDR1 LNHNV, CDR2 YYDKDF (reference sequence). The CDR3 consists of 18 residues. V gave up 0 bases and J gave up 2 bases; unmatched junction bases: 9. CDR3 bases: TGTGCCACCAGCAGAGAGGCAGGGGGCTTCGTTACTGGAAACACCATATATTTT. Protein sequence: CATSREAGGFVTGNTIYF.

Notes on this clonotype: Since a much larger clone is just one base distant, this may be a read error. The rearrangement uses TRBV25-1 and TRBJ1-4, with D possibly TRBD1 on 5 matching bases. Per the germline V gene, CDR1 is MGHDK and CDR2 is SYGVNS. The CDR3 is 17 amino acids. The CDR3 reads CASSESGPGRANEKLSF. CDR3 DNA sequence: TGTGCCAGCAGTGAATCTGGCCCGGGCAGGGCCAATGAAAAACTGTCTTTT.

This clonotype is medium-sized. It is unclear where the CDR3 begins or ends on the DNA, so no DNA is shown, and the CDR3 is as TCRdb lists it. The chain carries TRBV7-9 and TRBJ2-3; the D call in the table, TRBD2, was not verified against the DNA. Germline V gene data show CDR1 as SEHNR and CDR2 as FQNEAQ (reference sequence). The CDR3 has 14 residues if both end residues are counted. The CDR3 spells CASSLSVAGGIGLF.

This clonotype ranks as medium-sized. The chain uses TRBV30 and TRBJ1-4; maybe TRBD1 (5 bases). This CDR3 spans 12 amino acids. In germline, CDR1 is GTSNPN, CDR2 SVGIG (reference sequence). V lost 6 bases to trimming and J lost 11 bases, with 16 bases between them. For the CDR3, the DNA is TGTGCCTGTACCCGGGGCCTGGAGAAACTGTTTTTT. Translating it yields CACTRGLEKLFF. Complete variable domain (other parts from reference TRBV30 and TRBJ1-4): SQTIHQWPATLVQPVGSPLSLECTVEGTSNPNLYWYRQAAGRGLQLLFYSVGIGQISSEVPQNLSASRPQDRQFILSSKKLLLSDSGFYLCACTRGLEKLFFGSGTQLSVL.

The table lists this clonotype with a few counts. This CDR3 is CASSLRQIGQPQHF. The CDR3 nucleotides are TGTGCCAGCAGCCTTCGACAGATAGGCCAGCCCCAGCATTTT. The rearrangement links TRBV6-2 or TRBV6-3 to TRBJ1-5; TRBD1 might be the D (5 bases). V was trimmed by 6 bases and J by 7 bases, leaving 16 bases between them. The germline V gene encodes CDR1 MNHEY and CDR2 SVGEGT. The CDR3 sequence is 14 residues long.

The chain joins TRBV6-2 or TRBV6-3 to TRBJ1-1; possible D gene TRBD1, 5 bases. Trimming shortened V by 7 bases and J by 3 bases, and 18 bases separated the two germline ends. Looked up from germline, CDR1 is MNHEY and CDR2 is SVGEGT. The CDR3 consists of 15 residues. The CDR3, as DNA: TGTGCCAGCAATAAAATCACAGGTTTTTACACTGAAGCTTTCTTT. Residues: CASNKITGFYTEAFF.

This clonotype is labeled medium-sized. V is TRBV6-6 and J is TRBJ2-1, with 13 bases matching TRBD2. CDR1 is MNHNY, CDR2 SVGAGI, per germline (reference sequence). CDR3 length equals 19 residues. The ends lost 7 bases at V and 0 bases at J; junction bases unmatched: 12. The CDR3 DNA sequence: TGTGCCAGCATTAATCCCGGGACTAGCGGGAAGAGCTCCTACAATGAGCAGTTCTTC. Protein product: CASINPGTSGKSSYNEQFF.

This clonotype is deemed medium-sized. The gene calls are TRBV6-1 and TRBJ1-1, with 8 bases that match TRBD1. The CDR3 is 15 residues long. Germline V lookup: CDR1 MNHNS, CDR2 SASEGT. The V gene end was trimmed by 7 bases and the J gene end by 5 bases; junction bases not matched to a gene: 12. The CDR3 spells CASTAATGVTTEAFF. In nucleotides, the CDR3 is TGTGCCAGCACCGCCGCGACAGGGGTTACGACTGAAGCTTTCTTT.

This clonotype was counted between two and nine times. This rearrangement joins TRBV12-3 or TRBV12-4 to TRBJ2-2, with 7 nucleotides matching TRBD2. This CDR3 has 14 amino acids. Trimming removed 7 bases from V and 5 bases from J; junction bases left unmatched: 7. CDR3 sequence reads: CASTGLVLTGELFF. CDR3 coding DNA: TGTGCCAGCACCGGACTAGTTTTGACCGGGGAGCTGTTTTTT.

By sample share, this clonotype is medium-sized. The chain has TRBV5-1 and TRBJ2-5, with TRBD2 identical over 10 bases. Trimming removed 1 base from V and 5 bases from J; junction bases left unmatched: 5. Looked up from germline, CDR1 is SGHRS and CDR2 is YFSETQ. This CDR3 contains 15 residues. The CDR3 nucleotides read TGCGCCAGCAGCTTGACTAGCGGGGTGCACGAGACCCAGTACTTC. Amino acids: CASSLTSGVHETQYF.

Remarks on this clonotype: Given a much more abundant clone one base away, this may be a read error. The V and J genes are TRBV20-1 and TRBJ2-3; D possibly corresponds to TRBD2 (6 bases). The V end lost 4 bases, the J end lost 8 bases, and 25 bases lay between the germline ends. This CDR3 spans 16 amino acids. From germline, CDR1 is DFQATT and CDR2 SNEGSKA (reference sequence). CDR3 nucleotides: TGCAGTGCTACCCGGAGCGCGAGGGGCCGGGAGTCTACGCAGTATTTT. Its translation: CSATRSARGRESTQYF.

This clonotype is categorized as medium-sized (0.01 to 0.1%). A read error is possible here, since a much larger clone lies one base away. The chain uses TRBV28 and TRBJ2-7; D perhaps matches TRBD2 (7 bases). The CDR3 has 15 residues. Trimming shortened V by 6 bases and J by 5 bases, and 20 bases separated the two germline ends. Germline V CDR1 and CDR2: MDHEN, SYDVKM. CDR3 sequence reads: CASSLLSGGTDEQYF. The DNA for the CDR3 is TGTGCCAGCAGCCTCCTTTCGGGGGGCACCGACGAGCAGTACTTC.

By proportion, this clonotype is medium-sized. CDR3 nucleotide sequence: TGCGCCAGCAGCCGCGGACTAGCGGGGGAGGTGGATACGCAGTATTTT. Translating gives CASSRGLAGEVDTQYF. The V and J genes are TRBV4-3 and TRBJ2-3; 13 positions match TRBD2. This CDR3 has 16 residues. The germline V gene has CDR1 LGHNA and CDR2 YSLEER. Unmatched junction bases numbered 7, after V lost 4 bases and J lost 6 bases.

By share of the sample, this clonotype is medium-sized. The V call is TRBV20-1, the J call TRBJ2-5; possible D gene TRBD2, 5 bases. V was trimmed by 4 bases and J by 2 bases, leaving 14 bases between them. The CDR3 totals 14 residues. CDR1 and CDR2 from the germline V gene are DFQATT and SNEGSKA (reference sequence). The CDR3 DNA reads TGCAGTGCTAACAATCGCCGGGATCAAGAGACCCAGTACTTC. The encoded protein is CSANNRRDQETQYF.

This clonotype is deemed medium-sized. The rearrangement joins TRBV13 to TRBJ2-1, with D tentatively TRBD2 (7 bases). CDR1 PRHDT and CDR2 FYEKMQ come from the germline V gene (reference sequence). Trimming stripped 8 bases from V and 2 bases from J, with 16 bases between. The CDR3 has 15 residues. The CDR3 is CASSGGRNPYNEQFF. The CDR3, as DNA: TGTGCCAGCTCGGGGGGCAGAAATCCCTACAATGAGCAGTTCTTC.

This clonotype was detected a few times. The genes are TRBV7-2 and TRBJ2-3; a weak D match, TRBD2 (6 bases). The V end lost 3 bases, the J end lost 7 bases, and 14 bases lay between the germline ends. Germline values: CDR1 SGHTA, CDR2 FQGNSA. The CDR3 runs to 14 residues. The CDR3 spells CASSFGWGENTQYF. In DNA form, the CDR3 reads TGTGCCAGCAGCTTTGGCTGGGGGGAAAATACGCAGTATTTT.

By share of the sample, this clonotype is medium-sized. The rearrangement uses TRBV7-2 and TRBJ2-3; TRBD2 agrees at 8 bases. From germline, CDR1 is SGHTA and CDR2 FQGNSA. This CDR3 contains 15 residues. V gave up 5 bases and J gave up 8 bases; unmatched junction bases: 12. The CDR3: CASSATGGSDPTQYF. CDR3 nucleotides: TGTGCCAGCAGCGCGACGGGGGGGTCGGACCCTACGCAGTATTTT.

In its sample, this clonotype is medium-sized. The V gene is TRBV5-4, the J gene TRBJ2-6; D remains ambiguous. CDR3 length: 16 residues. CDR1 is SGHNT and CDR2 is YYREEE in the germline V gene (reference sequence). Trimming removed 4 bases at V and 4 bases at J, with 15 bases between. CDR3 sequence reads: CASSLRRSAGANVLTF. DNA of the CDR3: TGTGCCAGCAGCCTGAGACGTTCGGCCGGGGCCAACGTCCTGACTTTC. Drawing the rest from reference TRBV5-4 and TRBJ2-6, the complete variable domain is ETGVTQSPTHLIKTRGQQVTLRCSSQSGHNTVSWYQQALGQGPQFIFQYYREEENGRGNFPPRFSGLQFPNYSSELNVNALELDDSALYLCASSLRRSAGANVLTFGAGSRLTVL.